Following are 15 T cell receptor beta chains from one sample sequenced in a study of T cell responses to AZD1222 COVID-19 vaccine. The method was immunoSEQ multiplex PCR; TCRdb's version includes in-frame clones alone and lacks a portion of them. The profile shows around 130,000 clones, approximately 90% of them singletons. This material consisted of peripheral blood, taken on day 0 of AZD1222 vaccination. These receptors came from an adult in good health.

The chain combines TRBV3-1 (or the pseudogene TRBV3-2) with TRBJ2-5; D possibly corresponds to TRBD2 (7 bases). This CDR3 has 17 residues. Germline assignment: CDR1 LGHDT and CDR2 YNNKEL (reference sequence). V gave up 0 bases and J gave up 4 bases, with 18 bases separating them. The CDR3 reads CASSQDRFGGLPETQYF. For the CDR3, the DNA is TGTGCCAGCAGCCAAGATCGGTTCGGGGGGCTCCCAGAGACCCAGTACTTC.

The chain has TRBV4-3 and TRBJ1-2; no reliable D call. The CDR3 loop spans 13 amino acids. Germline CDR1 LGHNA, CDR2 YSLEER. V dropped 0 bases and J dropped 7 bases, with 9 bases sitting between them. The CDR3 spells CASSQDLRGGYTF. As DNA, the CDR3 is TGCGCCAGCAGCCAAGATCTGCGGGGTGGCTACACCTTC.

The chain carries TRBV9 and TRBJ2-2, with a tentative D call TRBD2 (5 bases). The V end was cut by 0 bases, the J end by 4 bases, with 7 bases between. The length of the CDR3 is 14 residues. The germline V gene encodes CDR1 SGDLS and CDR2 YYNGEE. The CDR3: CASSVAAGTGELFF. The CDR3 nucleotides are TGTGCCAGCAGCGTAGCGGCGGGCACCGGGGAGCTGTTTTTT. Full variable domain (missing parts from reference TRBV9 and TRBJ2-2): DSGVTQTPKHLITATGQRVTLRCSPRSGDLSVYWYQQSLDQGLQFLIQYYNGEERAKGNILERFSAQQFPDLHSELNLSSLELGDSALYFCASSVAAGTGELFFGEGSRLTVL.

This sequence joins TRBV7-2 and TRBJ1-6; TRBD1 matches at 7 bases. The CDR3 extends over 13 amino acids. Trimming at V came to 5 bases and at J to 11 bases, leaving 6 bases not matched to a gene. Germline V gene lookup returns CDR1 SGHTA and CDR2 FQGNSA. The CDR3 coding sequence is TGTGCCAGCAGCCTCCCGACAGGGACACCCCTCCACTTT. Translation: CASSLPTGTPLHF. The full variable domain, completed using reference TRBV7-2 and TRBJ1-6, is GAGVSQSPSNKVTEKGKDVELRCDPISGHTALYWYRQSLGQGLEFLIYFQGNSAPDKSGLPSDRFSAERTGGSVSTLTIQRTQQEDSAVYLCASSLPTGTPLHFGNGTRLTVT.

The V gene is TRBV7-2, the J gene TRBJ1-6; 9 nucleotides agree with TRBD1. The CDR3 is made up of 16 amino acids. The J segment lost 5 bases and the V segment lost 4 bases, leaving 6 bases of the junction unmatched. CDR1 and CDR2 from the germline V gene are SGHTA and FQGNSA. The CDR3 DNA reads as TGTGCCAGCAGCTGGACAGGGGCCATAGATAATTCACCCCTCCACTTT. Protein product: CASSWTGAIDNSPLHF.

The CDR3 is CASSPDSGVYYEQYF. CDR3 DNA: TGTGCCAGCAGCCCCGACAGCGGAGTTTACTACGAGCAGTACTTC. The chain links TRBV13 to TRBJ2-7, with D perhaps matching TRBD1 or TRBD2 (5 bases each). Germline V gives CDR1 PRHDT, CDR2 FYEKMQ (reference sequence). V gave up 5 bases and J gave up 3 bases, with 17 bases separating them. This CDR3 contains 15 residues.

This chain uses TRBV11-3 with TRBJ2-2; TRBD1 might be the D (6 bases). The CDR3 covers 14 residues. The V gene lost 4 bases and the J gene lost 4 bases, with 10 bases spanning the gap. Germline CDR1 reads SGHNT; CDR2 reads YENEEA. As DNA, the CDR3 is TGTGCCAGCAGCTCCTCAGGGGTCACCGGGGAGCTGTTTTTT. It yields the protein CASSSSGVTGELFF.

V usage is TRBV28 and J usage is TRBJ2-1; 8 bases are shared with TRBD2. The CDR3 is 16 amino acids. J gave up 7 bases and V 2 bases, and 10 bases lay outside the gene matches. Germline CDR1 MDHEN, CDR2 SYDVKM. The CDR3 DNA reads as TGTGCCAGCAGTTTAGGGCCAGCGGGGGTTTTAAATGAGCAGTTCTTC. Translated: CASSLGPAGVLNEQFF. The complete variable domain, with remaining parts taken from reference TRBV28 and TRBJ2-1, reads DVKVTQSSRYLVKRTGEKVFLECVQDMDHENMFWYRQDPGLGLRLIYFSYDVKMKEKGDIPEGYSVSREKKERFSLILESASTNQTSMYLCASSLGPAGVLNEQFFGPGTRLTVL.

The J gene is TRBJ1-3, the V gene TRBV7-9; D is unresolved. Germline V lookup: CDR1 SEHNR, CDR2 FQNEAQ (reference sequence). V was cut by 1 base and J by 0 bases, with 13 bases left in between. This CDR3 has 17 residues. CDR3 residues: CASSLVSGQLSGNTIYF. The CDR3 DNA reads as TGTGCCAGCAGCTTAGTTAGTGGCCAACTCTCTGGAAACACCATATATTTT.

V is TRBV10-2 and J is TRBJ2-7; D is undetermined. The V and J ends lost 0 bases and 4 bases respectively, with 1 base between them. The CDR3 loop spans 11 amino acids. The germline V gene encodes CDR1 WSHSY and CDR2 SAAADI. DNA for the CDR3: TGCGCCAGCAGTGAGTCGTACGAGCAGTACTTC. It translates to CASSESYEQYF.

In this sample, this clone turned up a few times. This chain connects TRBV19 to TRBJ1-2; D perhaps matches TRBD1 (6 bases). Germline V gives CDR1 LNHDA, CDR2 SQIVND (reference sequence). CDR3 length: 13 amino acids. Deletions cut 6 bases from V and 2 bases from J, with 10 bases between. CDR3 protein: CASSPTGNYGYTF. The CDR3 region has the DNA TGTGCCAGTAGCCCAACAGGGAACTATGGCTACACCTTC.

The rearrangement links TRBV9 to TRBJ1-4; 7 nucleotides line up with TRBD1. Germline V gene sequence: CDR1 SGDLS, CDR2 YYNGEE. The length of the CDR3 is 17 residues. J lost 8 bases, V lost 0 bases, and 13 bases had no gene match. In nucleotides, the CDR3 is TGTGCCAGCAGCGTAGGGACACTTCAGGGGGAAAGGGAAAAACTGTTTTTT. Protein product: CASSVGTLQGEREKLFF.

This chain uses TRBV27 with TRBJ2-7; D perhaps matches TRBD1 (5 bases). V gave up 3 bases and J gave up 3 bases, with 6 bases separating them. The germline V gene has CDR1 MNHEY and CDR2 SMNVEV (reference sequence). The CDR3 runs 12 residues. CDR3 loop: CASSLQGYEQYF. CDR3 sequence (DNA): TGTGCCAGCAGTTTGCAGGGCTACGAGCAGTACTTC.

The chain couples TRBV6-6 to TRBJ1-6; 10 positions agree with TRBD1. Per germline, CDR1 MNHNY and CDR2 SVGAGI (reference sequence). The V segment lost 4 bases and the J segment 7 bases; nucleotides outside the gene matches: 4. CDR3 length: 15 residues. The CDR3 coding sequence is TGTGCCAGCAGTTCCCGGACAGGGGGGAATTCACCCCTCCACTTT. Translation: CASSSRTGGNSPLHF.

The CDR3 sequence: CASSLMGQTGQETQYF. The CDR3 DNA follows: TGTGCCAGCAGCTTAATGGGTCAGACGGGTCAGGAGACCCAGTACTTC. The genes are TRBV7-2 and TRBJ2-5; no clear D. V was shortened by 2 bases and J by 5 bases, with 18 bases between the two germline ends. The CDR3 extends over 16 amino acids. Germline CDR1 and CDR2: SGHTA and FQGNSA.